This T cell receptor beta chain was sequenced in a study of CD8+ T cells in alopecia areata. Study-level findings and limits: Scalp clonality, together with expanded CD8+ clones among the top 100, fell significantly with tofacitinib.

A note on this clone: Its antigen is currently unknown.

RNA extraction was followed by reverse transcription into cDNA, which acted as the sequencing template. Method: immunoSEQ multiplex PCR; TCRdb's copy keeps in-frame clones and lacks some. The sample lists approximately 110,000 clones, less than 60% seen once, with about 3.3% in the top ten. This CDR3 is built from 11 residues. The germline V and J ends were trimmed by 3 bases and 5 bases, with 3 bases remaining between them. The germline V gene has CDR1 SGHTA and CDR2 FQGNSA. Treatment in this sample: oral pan-JAK inhibitor, 5-10 mg twice daily. The V gene is TRBV7-2, the J gene TRBJ2-3, with unresolved D. The source of this sequence is a human donor with alopecia areata. This specimen consisted of CD4+ T cells sorted from blood, obtained at week 24, from a patient treated with tofacitinib. The chain's CDR3 is CASSLLDTQYF. CDR3 nucleotide sequence: TGTGCCAGCAGCTTGCTAGATACGCAGTATTTT.